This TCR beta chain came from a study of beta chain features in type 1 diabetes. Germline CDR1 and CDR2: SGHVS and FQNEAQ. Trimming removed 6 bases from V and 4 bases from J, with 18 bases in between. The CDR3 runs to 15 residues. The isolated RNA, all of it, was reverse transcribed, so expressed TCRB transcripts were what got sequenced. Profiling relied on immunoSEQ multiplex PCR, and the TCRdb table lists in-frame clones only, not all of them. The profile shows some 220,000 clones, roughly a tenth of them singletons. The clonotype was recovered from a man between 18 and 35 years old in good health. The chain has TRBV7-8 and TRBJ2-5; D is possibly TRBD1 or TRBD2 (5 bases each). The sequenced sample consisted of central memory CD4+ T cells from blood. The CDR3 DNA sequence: TGTGCCAGCAGGACTACCGGGACCACGGTAGAGACCCAGTACTTC. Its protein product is CASRTTGTTVETQYF. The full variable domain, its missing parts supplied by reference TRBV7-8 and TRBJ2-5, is GAGVSQSPRYKVAKRGQDVALRCDPISGHVSLFWYQQALGQGPEFLTYFQNEAQLDKSGLPSDRFFAERPEGSVSTLKIQRTQQEDSAVYLCASRTTGTTVETQYFGPGTRLLVL.